This T cell receptor beta chain was found in a study of CD8 T cells in Susac syndrome. Looking at the study overall: Patients with Susac syndrome were therapy-naive, on corticosteroids, or on intravenous immunoglobulin alone at the time that blood was drawn.

Diagnostic criteria defined recently for definite or probable disease were met by the Susac syndrome patients. Reverse transcription of about 0.45 to 1 ug RNA was performed with random hexamers. TCR beta CDR3 was amplified by immunoSEQ covering 54 Vbeta and 13 Jbeta. TCRdb re-derived calls from the immunoSEQ multiplex PCR reads in MiXCR, one entry per CDR3 protein. The repertoire holds about 190,000 distinct CDR3 sequences, with nearly 97% as singletons. CDR1 is SGHVS, CDR2 FQNEAQ, per germline. This CDR3 is built from 15 residues. The V gene end was trimmed by 1 base and the J gene end by 4 bases; junction bases not matched to a gene: 3.

The rearrangement uses TRBV7-8 and TRBJ2-2; TRBD2 matches 7 bases. The TCR sequence derives from a human donor with Susac syndrome. The sample taken for sequencing was CD4+ T cells from PBMCs. The CDR3 loop is CASSLGASGTGELFF. DNA of the CDR3: TGTGCCAGCAGCTTAGGGGCTAGCGGCACCGGGGAGCTGTTTTTT.